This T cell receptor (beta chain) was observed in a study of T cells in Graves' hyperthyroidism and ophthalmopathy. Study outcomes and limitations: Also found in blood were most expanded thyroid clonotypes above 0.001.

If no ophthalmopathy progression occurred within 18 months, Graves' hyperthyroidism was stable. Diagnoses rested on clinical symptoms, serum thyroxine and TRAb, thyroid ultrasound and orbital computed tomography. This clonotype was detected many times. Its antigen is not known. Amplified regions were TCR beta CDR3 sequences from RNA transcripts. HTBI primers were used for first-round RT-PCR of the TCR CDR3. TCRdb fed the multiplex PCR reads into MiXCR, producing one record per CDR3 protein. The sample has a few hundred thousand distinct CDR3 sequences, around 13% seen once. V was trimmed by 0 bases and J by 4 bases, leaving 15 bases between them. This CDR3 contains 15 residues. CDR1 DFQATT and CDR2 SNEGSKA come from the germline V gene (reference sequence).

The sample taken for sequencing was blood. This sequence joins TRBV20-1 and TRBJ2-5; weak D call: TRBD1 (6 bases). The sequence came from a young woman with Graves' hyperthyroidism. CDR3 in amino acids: CSARDPTGLVETQYF. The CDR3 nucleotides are TGCAGTGCTAGAGATCCTACAGGGTTGGTAGAGACCCAGTACTTC.